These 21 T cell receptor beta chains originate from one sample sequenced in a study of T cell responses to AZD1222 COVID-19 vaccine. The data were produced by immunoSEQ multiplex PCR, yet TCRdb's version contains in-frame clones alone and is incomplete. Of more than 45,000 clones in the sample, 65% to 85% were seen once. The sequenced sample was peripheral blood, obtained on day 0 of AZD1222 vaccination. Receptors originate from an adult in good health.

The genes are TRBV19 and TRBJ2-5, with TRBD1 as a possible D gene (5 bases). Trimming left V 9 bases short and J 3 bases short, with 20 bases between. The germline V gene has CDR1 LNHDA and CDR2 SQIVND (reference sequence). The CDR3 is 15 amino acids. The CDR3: CASSSSAAGKETQYF. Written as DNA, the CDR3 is TGTGCCAGCTCCTCCAGCGCGGCAGGGAAAGAGACCCAGTACTTC.

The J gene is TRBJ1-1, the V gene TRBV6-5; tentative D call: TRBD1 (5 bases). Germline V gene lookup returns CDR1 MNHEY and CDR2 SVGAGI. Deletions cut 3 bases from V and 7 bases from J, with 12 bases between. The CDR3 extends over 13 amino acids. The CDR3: CASSYSRAGEAFF. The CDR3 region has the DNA TGTGCCAGCAGTTATTCCAGGGCCGGTGAAGCTTTCTTT.

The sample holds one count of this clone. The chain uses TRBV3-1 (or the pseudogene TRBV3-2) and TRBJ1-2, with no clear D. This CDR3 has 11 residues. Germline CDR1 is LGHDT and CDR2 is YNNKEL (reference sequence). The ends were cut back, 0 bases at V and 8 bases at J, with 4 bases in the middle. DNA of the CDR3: TGTGCCAGCAGCCAAGACACCGGCTACACCTTC. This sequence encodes CASSQDTGYTF.

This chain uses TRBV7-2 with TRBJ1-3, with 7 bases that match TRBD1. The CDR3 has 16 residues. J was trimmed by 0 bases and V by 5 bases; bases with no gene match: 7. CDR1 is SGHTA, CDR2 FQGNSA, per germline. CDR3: CASSGGGDSSGNTIYF. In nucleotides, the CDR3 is TGTGCCAGCAGCGGAGGGGGGGACAGCTCTGGAAACACCATATATTTT.

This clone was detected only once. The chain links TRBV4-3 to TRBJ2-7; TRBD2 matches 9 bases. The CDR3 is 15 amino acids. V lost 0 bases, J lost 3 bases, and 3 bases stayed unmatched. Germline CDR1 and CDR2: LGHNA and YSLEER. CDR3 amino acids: CASSQDVSGSYEQYF. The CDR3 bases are TGCGCCAGCAGCCAAGACGTTAGCGGGAGCTACGAGCAGTACTTC.

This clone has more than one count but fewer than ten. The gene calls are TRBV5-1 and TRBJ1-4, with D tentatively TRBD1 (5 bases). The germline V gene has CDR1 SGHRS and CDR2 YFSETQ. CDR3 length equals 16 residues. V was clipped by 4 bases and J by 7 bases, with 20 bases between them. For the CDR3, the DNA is TGCGCCAGCAGCCCAAGATGGGACTCGGTGGGTGAAAAACTGTTTTTT. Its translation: CASSPRWDSVGEKLFF.

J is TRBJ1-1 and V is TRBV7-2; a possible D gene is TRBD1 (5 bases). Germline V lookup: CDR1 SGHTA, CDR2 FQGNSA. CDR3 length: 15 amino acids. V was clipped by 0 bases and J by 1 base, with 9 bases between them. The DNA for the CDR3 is TGTGCCAGCAGCTTAGCGTGGGGCAGGAACACTGAAGCTTTCTTT. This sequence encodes CASSLAWGRNTEAFF.

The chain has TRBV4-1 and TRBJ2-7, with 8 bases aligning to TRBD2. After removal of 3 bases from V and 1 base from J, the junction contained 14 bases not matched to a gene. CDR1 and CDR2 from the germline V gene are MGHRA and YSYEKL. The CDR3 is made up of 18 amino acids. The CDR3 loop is CASSQKMDSGIVSYEQYF. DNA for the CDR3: TGCGCCAGCAGCCAGAAGATGGATAGCGGGATTGTGTCCTACGAGCAGTACTTC.

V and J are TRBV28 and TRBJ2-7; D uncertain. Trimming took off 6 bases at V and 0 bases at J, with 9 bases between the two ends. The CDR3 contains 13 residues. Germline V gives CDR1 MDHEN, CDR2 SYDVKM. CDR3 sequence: CASRDPSSYEQYF. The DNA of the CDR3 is TGTGCCAGCAGGGACCCCTCCTCCTACGAGCAGTACTTC.

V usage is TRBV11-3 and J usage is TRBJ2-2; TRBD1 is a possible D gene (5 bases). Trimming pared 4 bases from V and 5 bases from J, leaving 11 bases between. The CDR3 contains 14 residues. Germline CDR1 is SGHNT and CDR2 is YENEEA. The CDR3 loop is CASSSLTETGELFF. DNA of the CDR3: TGTGCCAGCAGCTCCCTGACAGAAACCGGGGAGCTGTTTTTT. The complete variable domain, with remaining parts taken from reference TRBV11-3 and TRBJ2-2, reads EAGVVQSPRYKIIEKKQPVAFWCNPISGHNTLYWYLQNLGQGPELLIRYENEEAVDDSQLPKDRFSAERLKGVDSTLKIQPAELGDSAVYLCASSSLTETGELFFGEGSRLTVL.

This chain's CDR3 is CASSSLGAQYF. Written as DNA, the CDR3 is TGTGCCAGCAGTTCACTAGGCGCACAGTACTTC. This sequence joins TRBV28 and TRBJ2-7; D is perhaps TRBD2 (5 bases). V lost 4 bases, J lost 10 bases, and 11 bases lay in between. Germline V gene sequence: CDR1 MDHEN, CDR2 SYDVKM. There are 11 residues in the CDR3.

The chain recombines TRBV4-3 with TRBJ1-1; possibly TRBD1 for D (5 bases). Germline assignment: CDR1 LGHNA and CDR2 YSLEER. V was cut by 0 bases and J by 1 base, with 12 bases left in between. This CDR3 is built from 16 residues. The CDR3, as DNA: TGCGCCAGCAGCCAAGATCCACAGGCAAGGAACACTGAAGCTTTCTTT. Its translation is CASSQDPQARNTEAFF.

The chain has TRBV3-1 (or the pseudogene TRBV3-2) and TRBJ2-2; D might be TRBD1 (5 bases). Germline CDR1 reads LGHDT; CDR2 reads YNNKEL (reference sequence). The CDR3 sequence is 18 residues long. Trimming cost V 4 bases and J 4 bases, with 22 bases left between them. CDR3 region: CASSPTSKWGLSTGELFF. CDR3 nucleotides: TGTGCCAGCAGCCCCACCTCTAAGTGGGGCTTGTCCACCGGGGAGCTGTTTTTT.

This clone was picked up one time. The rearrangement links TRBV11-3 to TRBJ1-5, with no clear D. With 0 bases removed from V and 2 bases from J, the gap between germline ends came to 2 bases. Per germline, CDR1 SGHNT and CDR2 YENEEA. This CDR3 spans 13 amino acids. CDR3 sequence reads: CASSLDGNQPQHF. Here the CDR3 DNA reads TGTGCCAGCAGCTTAGACGGCAATCAGCCCCAGCATTTT.

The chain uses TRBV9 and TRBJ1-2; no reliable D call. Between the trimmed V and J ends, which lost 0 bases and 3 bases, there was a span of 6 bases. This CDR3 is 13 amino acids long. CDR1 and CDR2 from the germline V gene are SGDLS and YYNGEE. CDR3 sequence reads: CASSVGTDYGYTF. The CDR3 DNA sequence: TGTGCCAGCAGCGTAGGGACGGACTATGGCTACACCTTC. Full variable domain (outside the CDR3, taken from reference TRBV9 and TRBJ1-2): DSGVTQTPKHLITATGQRVTLRCSPRSGDLSVYWYQQSLDQGLQFLIQYYNGEERAKGNILERFSAQQFPDLHSELNLSSLELGDSALYFCASSVGTDYGYTFGSGTRLTVV.

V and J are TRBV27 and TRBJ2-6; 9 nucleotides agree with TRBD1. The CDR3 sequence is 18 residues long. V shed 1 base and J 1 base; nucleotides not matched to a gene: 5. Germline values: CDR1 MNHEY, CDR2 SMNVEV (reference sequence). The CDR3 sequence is CASSLYGTGLSGANVLTF. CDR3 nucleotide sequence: TGTGCCAGCAGTTTATATGGGACAGGGTTATCTGGGGCCAACGTCCTGACTTTC.

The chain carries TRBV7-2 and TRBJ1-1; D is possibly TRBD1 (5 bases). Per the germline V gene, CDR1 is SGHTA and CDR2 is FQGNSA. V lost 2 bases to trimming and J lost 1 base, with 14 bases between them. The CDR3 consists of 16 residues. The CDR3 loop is CASSLMRAGTNTEAFF. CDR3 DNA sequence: TGTGCCAGCAGCTTAATGAGGGCAGGGACGAACACTGAAGCTTTCTTT.

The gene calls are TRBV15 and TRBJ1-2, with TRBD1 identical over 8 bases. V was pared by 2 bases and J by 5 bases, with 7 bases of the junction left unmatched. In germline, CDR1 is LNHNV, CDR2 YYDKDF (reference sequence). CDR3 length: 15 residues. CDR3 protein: CATSRNQGAGYGYTF. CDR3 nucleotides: TGTGCCACCAGCAGAAACCAGGGGGCCGGGTATGGCTACACCTTC.

In nucleotides, the CDR3 is TGTGCCAGCAGTCCCCTACAACTAGCGGGAGAGACCCAGTACTTC. As protein: CASSPLQLAGETQYF. J is TRBJ2-5 and V is TRBV27; 9 bases are shared with TRBD2. From germline, CDR1 is MNHEY and CDR2 SMNVEV (reference sequence). Trimming removed 5 bases from V and 4 bases from J; junction bases left unmatched: 8. This CDR3 spans 15 amino acids.

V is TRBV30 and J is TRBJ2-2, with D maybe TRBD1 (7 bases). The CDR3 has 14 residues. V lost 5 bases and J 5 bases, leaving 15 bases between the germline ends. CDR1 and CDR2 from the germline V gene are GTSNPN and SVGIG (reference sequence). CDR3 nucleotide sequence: TGTGCCTGGGTCGGACAGGCGGGGACCGGGGAGCTGTTTTTT. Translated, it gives CAWVGQAGTGELFF.

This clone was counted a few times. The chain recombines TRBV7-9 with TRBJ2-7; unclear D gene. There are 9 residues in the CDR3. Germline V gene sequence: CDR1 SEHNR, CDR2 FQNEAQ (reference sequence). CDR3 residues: CASSLGVSV. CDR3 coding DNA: TGTGCCAGCAGCTTAGGTGTGAGCGTC.